The TCR beta chain described here comes from a study of shared clonotypes between healthy human individuals. Study in general: The donor group consisted of a couple of women and a few men, aged 18 to 49. The study's findings and limits: In a few donors, around 5.5% of naive CD4 clonotypes appeared in common. Naive subsets, compared against memory subsets, generally had larger estimated richness values.

To note about this clone: Antigen specificity is unknown.

Researchers divided each subset's genomic DNA evenly across several immunoSEQ plates. Sequencing used immunoSEQ multiplex PCR; TCRdb keeps in-frame clones, though not all of them. This table has about 870,000 clones, 80% to 95% appearing once. Naive CD8 cells, CD45RO-negative and positively selected for CCR7, excluded terminally differentiated effector memory CD45RA+ cells. J lost 3 bases, V lost 0 bases, and 3 bases had no gene match. The CDR3 has 16 residues. Per the germline V gene, CDR1 is PRHDT and CDR2 is FYEKMQ (reference sequence). The chain couples TRBV13 to TRBJ2-1; 9 bases align to TRBD2. The sample taken for sequencing was naive CD8+ T cells sorted from blood. This clonotype was obtained from a man younger than 45 in good health. CDR3 nucleotides: TGTGCCAGCAGCTTAGGGCTTAGCGGGAGCTACAATGAGCAGTTCTTC. Translating gives CASSLGLSGSYNEQFF.